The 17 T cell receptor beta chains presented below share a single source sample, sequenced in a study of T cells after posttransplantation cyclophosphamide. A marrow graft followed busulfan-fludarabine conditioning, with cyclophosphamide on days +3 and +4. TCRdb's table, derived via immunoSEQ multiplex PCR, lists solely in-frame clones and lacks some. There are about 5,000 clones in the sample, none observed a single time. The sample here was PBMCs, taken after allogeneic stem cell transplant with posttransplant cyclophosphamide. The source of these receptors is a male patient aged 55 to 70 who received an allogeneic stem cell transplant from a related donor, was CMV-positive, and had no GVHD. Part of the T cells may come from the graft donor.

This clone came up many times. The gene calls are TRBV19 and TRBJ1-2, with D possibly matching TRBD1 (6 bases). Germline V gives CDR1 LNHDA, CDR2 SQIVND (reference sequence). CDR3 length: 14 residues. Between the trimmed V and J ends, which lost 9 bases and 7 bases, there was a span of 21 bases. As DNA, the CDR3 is TGTGCCAGCCATTCTAACAGGGCTCCCCTTGGCTACACCTTC. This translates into CASHSNRAPLGYTF.

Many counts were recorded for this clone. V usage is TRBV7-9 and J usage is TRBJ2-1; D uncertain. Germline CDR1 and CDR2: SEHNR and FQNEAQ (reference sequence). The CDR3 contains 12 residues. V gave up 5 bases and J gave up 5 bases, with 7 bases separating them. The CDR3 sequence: CASSVQNNEQFF. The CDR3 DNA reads TGTGCCAGCAGCGTCCAGAACAATGAGCAGTTCTTC.

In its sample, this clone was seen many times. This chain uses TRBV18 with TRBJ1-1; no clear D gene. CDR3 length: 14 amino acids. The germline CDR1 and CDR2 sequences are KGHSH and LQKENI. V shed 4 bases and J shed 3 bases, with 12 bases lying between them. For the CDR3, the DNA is TGTGCCAGCTCACTCTCGGGGTTGGACACTGAAGCTTTCTTT. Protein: CASSLSGLDTEAFF.

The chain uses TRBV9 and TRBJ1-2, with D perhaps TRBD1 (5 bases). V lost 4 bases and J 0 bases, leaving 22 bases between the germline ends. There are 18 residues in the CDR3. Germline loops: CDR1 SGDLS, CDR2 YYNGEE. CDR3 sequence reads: CASSYNRRGRSPNYGYTF. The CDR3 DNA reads TGTGCCAGCAGCTACAATAGGAGGGGCAGATCCCCTAACTATGGCTACACCTTC.

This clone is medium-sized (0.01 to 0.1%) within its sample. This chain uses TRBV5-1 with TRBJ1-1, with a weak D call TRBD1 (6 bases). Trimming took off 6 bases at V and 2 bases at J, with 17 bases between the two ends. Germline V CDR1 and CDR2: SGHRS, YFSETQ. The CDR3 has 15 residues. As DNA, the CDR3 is TGCGCCAGCACACAAACCGGGACAACTAACACTGAAGCTTTCTTT. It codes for CASTQTGTTNTEAFF.

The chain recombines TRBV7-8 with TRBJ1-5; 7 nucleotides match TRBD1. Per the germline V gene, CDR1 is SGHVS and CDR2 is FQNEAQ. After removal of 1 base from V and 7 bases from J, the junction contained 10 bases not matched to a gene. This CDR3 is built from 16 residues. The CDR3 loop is CASSLGNRGFEQPQHF. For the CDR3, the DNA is TGTGCCAGCAGCTTAGGTAACAGGGGATTCGAACAGCCCCAGCATTTT. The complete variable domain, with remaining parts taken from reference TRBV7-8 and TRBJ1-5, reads GAGVSQSPRYKVAKRGQDVALRCDPISGHVSLFWYQQALGQGPEFLTYFQNEAQLDKSGLPSDRFFAERPEGSVSTLKIQRTQQEDSAVYLCASSLGNRGFEQPQHFGDGTRLSIL.

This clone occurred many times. CDR3 nucleotide sequence: TGTGCCAGCAGCCCCCTTCCTCTTAGATTCTACACCTTC. Translation gives CASSPLPLRFYTF. The genes are TRBV9 and TRBJ1-2, with D uncertain. With 4 bases removed from V and 10 bases from J, the gap between germline ends came to 17 bases. The CDR3 runs 13 residues. Per the germline V gene, CDR1 is SGDLS and CDR2 is YYNGEE.

CDR3 in DNA: TGTGCCAGCAGCGTAATGGGACAAGCTAACTATGGCTACACCTTC. Protein: CASSVMGQANYGYTF. The chain has TRBV9 and TRBJ1-2; a weak D match, TRBD1 (6 bases). Germline V gene data show CDR1 as SGDLS and CDR2 as YYNGEE. V lost 1 base, J lost 0 bases, and 10 bases lay in between. CDR3 length: 15 residues. The full variable domain, its missing parts supplied by reference TRBV9 and TRBJ1-2, is DSGVTQTPKHLITATGQRVTLRCSPRSGDLSVYWYQQSLDQGLQFLIQYYNGEERAKGNILERFSAQQFPDLHSELNLSSLELGDSALYFCASSVMGQANYGYTFGSGTRLTVV.

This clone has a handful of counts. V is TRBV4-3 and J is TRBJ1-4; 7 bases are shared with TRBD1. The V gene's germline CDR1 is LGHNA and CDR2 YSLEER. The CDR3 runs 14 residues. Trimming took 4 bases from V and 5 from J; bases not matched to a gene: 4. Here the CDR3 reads CASSRGTENEKLFF. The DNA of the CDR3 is TGCGCCAGCAGCCGCGGGACAGAGAATGAAAAACTGTTTTTT.

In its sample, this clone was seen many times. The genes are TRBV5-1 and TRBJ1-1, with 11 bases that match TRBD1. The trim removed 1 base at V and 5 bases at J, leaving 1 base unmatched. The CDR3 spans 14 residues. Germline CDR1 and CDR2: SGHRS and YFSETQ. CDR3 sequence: CASSLWDRGTEAFF. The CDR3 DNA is TGCGCCAGCAGCTTGTGGGACAGGGGGACTGAAGCTTTCTTT.

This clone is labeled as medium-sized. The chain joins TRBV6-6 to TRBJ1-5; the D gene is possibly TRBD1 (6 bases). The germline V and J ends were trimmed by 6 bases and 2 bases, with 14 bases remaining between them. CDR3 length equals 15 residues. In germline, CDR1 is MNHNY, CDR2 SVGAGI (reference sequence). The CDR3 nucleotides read TGTGCCAGCAGATCCGAACAGGGAGGCAATCAGCCCCAGCATTTT. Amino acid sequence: CASRSEQGGNQPQHF.

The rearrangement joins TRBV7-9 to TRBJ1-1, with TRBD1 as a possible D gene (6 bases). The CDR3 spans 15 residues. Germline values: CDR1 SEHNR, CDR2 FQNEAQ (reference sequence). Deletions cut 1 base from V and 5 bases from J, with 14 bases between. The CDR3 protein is CASSLVLTGSTEAFF. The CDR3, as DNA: TGTGCCAGCAGCTTAGTTCTAACAGGGTCGACTGAAGCTTTCTTT.

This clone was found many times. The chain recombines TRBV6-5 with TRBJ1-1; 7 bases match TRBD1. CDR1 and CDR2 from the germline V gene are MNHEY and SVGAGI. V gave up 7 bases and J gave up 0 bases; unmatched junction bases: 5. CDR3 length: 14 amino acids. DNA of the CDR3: TGTGCCAGCACCCAGGGGGTTTTGAACACTGAAGCTTTCTTT. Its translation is CASTQGVLNTEAFF.

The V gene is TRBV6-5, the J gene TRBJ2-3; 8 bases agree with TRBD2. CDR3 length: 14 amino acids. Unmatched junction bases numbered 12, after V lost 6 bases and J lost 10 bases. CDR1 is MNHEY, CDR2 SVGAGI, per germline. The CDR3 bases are TGTGCCAGCAGAACGAACCCACCGGGACTAGCGCAGTATTTT. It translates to CASRTNPPGLAQYF.

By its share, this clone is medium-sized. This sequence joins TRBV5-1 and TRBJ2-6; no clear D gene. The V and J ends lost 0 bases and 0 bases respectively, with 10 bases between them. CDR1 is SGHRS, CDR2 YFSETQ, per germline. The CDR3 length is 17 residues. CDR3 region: CASSLVWQPSGANVLTF. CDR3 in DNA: TGCGCCAGCAGCTTGGTTTGGCAACCCTCTGGGGCCAACGTCCTGACTTTC.

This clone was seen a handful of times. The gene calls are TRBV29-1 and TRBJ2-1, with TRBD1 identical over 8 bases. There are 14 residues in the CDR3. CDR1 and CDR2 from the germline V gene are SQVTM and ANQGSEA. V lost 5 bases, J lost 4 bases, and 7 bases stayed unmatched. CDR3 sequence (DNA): TGCAGCGTTCCAGGACAGGGAATTTACAATGAGCAGTTCTTC. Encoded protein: CSVPGQGIYNEQFF.

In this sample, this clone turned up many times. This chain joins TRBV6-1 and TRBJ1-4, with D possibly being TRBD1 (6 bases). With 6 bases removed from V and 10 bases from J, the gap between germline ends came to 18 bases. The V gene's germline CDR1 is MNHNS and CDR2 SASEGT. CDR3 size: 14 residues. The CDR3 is CASSAIREGGKLFF. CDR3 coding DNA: TGTGCCAGCAGCGCAATCCGGGAGGGGGGAAAACTGTTTTTT.